These 9 T cell receptor beta chains were sequenced from one sample in a study of CD8+ T cells in alopecia areata. Treatment defined: oral pan-JAK inhibitor, 5-10 mg twice daily. After isolation, RNA underwent reverse transcription to generate cDNA as the sequencing template. Sequencing was performed with immunoSEQ multiplex PCR; in TCRdb, only in-frame clones are kept and a portion is missing. This table holds some 180,000 clones, 45% to 60% found once. The source material was CD8+ T cells sorted from blood, sampled at approximately week 51, from a patient treated with tofacitinib. These TCRs come from a human donor with alopecia areata.

The rearrangement links TRBV2 to TRBJ2-5; 9 nucleotides agree with TRBD2. Germline V gene sequence: CDR1 SNHLY, CDR2 FYNNEI. V shed 6 bases and J 2 bases; nucleotides not matched to a gene: 7. The CDR3 has 15 amino acids. The CDR3 nucleotides read TGTGCCAGCAGGCGGTCTAGCGGGGAGCAAGAGACCCAGTACTTC. Its protein product is CASRRSSGEQETQYF.

The V and J genes are TRBV2 and TRBJ1-5; D ambiguous. CDR3 length: 13 residues. The germline V gene encodes CDR1 SNHLY and CDR2 FYNNEI. Between the trimmed V and J ends, which lost 8 bases and 4 bases, there was a span of 12 bases. CDR3 DNA sequence: TGTGCCAGCCGAAACGAGGCAAATCAGCCCCAGCATTTT. Translating it yields CASRNEANQPQHF.

The sample holds one count of this clone. The V and J genes are TRBV7-9 and TRBJ1-2; 9 bases match TRBD1. CDR1 and CDR2 (germline): SEHNR, FQNEAQ (reference sequence). The J segment lost 8 bases and the V segment lost 5 bases, leaving 6 bases of the junction unmatched. The CDR3 loop spans 13 amino acids. CDR3 loop: CASSVDRGVGYTF. The CDR3 DNA is TGTGCCAGCAGCGTAGACAGGGGGGTCGGCTACACCTTC. Supplemented by reference TRBV7-9 and TRBJ1-2, the full variable domain reads DTGVSQNPRHKITKRGQNVTFRCDPISEHNRLYWYRQTLGQGPEFLTYFQNEAQLEKSRLLSDRFSAERPKGSFSTLEIQRTEQGDSAMYLCASSVDRGVGYTFGSGTRLTVV.

The J gene is TRBJ2-1, the V gene TRBV27, with 12 bases matching TRBD2. Germline assignment: CDR1 MNHEY and CDR2 SMNVEV (reference sequence). The CDR3 covers 14 residues. The V and J ends lost 8 bases and 8 bases, in that order; junction bases with no gene match: 7. CDR3 sequence: CASRLAGGHDEQFF. The DNA of the CDR3 is TGTGCCAGCCGCCTAGCGGGGGGGCACGATGAGCAGTTCTTC.

The chain recombines TRBV20-1 with TRBJ2-3, with D perhaps being TRBD1 or TRBD2 (5 bases each). This CDR3 comprises 11 residues. Between the trimmed V and J ends, which lost 6 bases and 1 base, there was a span of 5 bases. CDR1 is DFQATT and CDR2 is SNEGSKA in the germline V gene (reference sequence). CDR3 residues: CSAGGTDTQYF. As DNA, the CDR3 is TGCAGTGCGGGGGGCACAGATACGCAGTATTTT.

This clone was counted between two and nine times. The V call is TRBV29-1, the J call TRBJ2-1; D is unresolved. The V end was cut by 3 bases, the J end by 0 bases, with 9 bases between. CDR1 is SQVTM, CDR2 ANQGSEA, per germline. The CDR3 is 14 amino acids. CDR3 coding DNA: TGCAGCGTTGAGGGCCCCAGCTCCTACAATGAGCAGTTCTTC. Amino acids: CSVEGPSSYNEQFF.

In DNA form, the CDR3 reads TGTGCCAGCAGCGCGGGGGGTCCTGCTGAAGCCCAGTACTTC. This codes for CASSAGGPAEAQYF. The chain is built from TRBV13 and TRBJ2-5; 8 bases match TRBD2. The CDR3 sequence is 14 residues long. The ends lost 5 bases at V and 9 bases at J; junction bases unmatched: 11. Germline values: CDR1 PRHDT, CDR2 FYEKMQ (reference sequence).

This clone occurred a few times. At one of its ends the junction is not consistent with the germline gene, which may arise from a read error. The gene calls are TRBV4-2 and TRBJ2-7; D remains ambiguous. The CDR3 contains 13 residues. Germline V gives CDR1 LGHNA, CDR2 YNFKEQ. In DNA form, the CDR3 reads TGTGCCAGCAGCCAAGATGGGTCCTACGAGCGGTACTTC. Translating it yields CASSQDGSYERYF.

The chain couples TRBV2 to TRBJ2-3; D possibly matches TRBD1 or TRBD2 (5 bases each). Deletions cut 3 bases from V and 1 base from J, with 8 bases between. This CDR3 spans 14 amino acids. Germline CDR1 is SNHLY and CDR2 is FYNNEI. CDR3 protein: CASSEQGGTDTQYF. The CDR3 nucleotides are TGTGCCAGCAGTGAGCAGGGAGGCACAGATACGCAGTATTTT.